The TCR beta chain under discussion was sequenced for a study of T cell clonality in common variable immunodeficiency. Losses at the gene ends were 4 bases for V and 2 bases for J; bases not matched to a gene: 7. This CDR3 has 17 residues. Germline CDR1 reads LGHNA; CDR2 reads YNFKEQ. This clone was found many times. Its matching antigen is unknown. The read ends 3 residues before the CDR3 terminus; that terminus is restored from the germline J gene. The study's findings and limits: CVID subjects had higher TCRbeta clonality than healthy controls, most marked in about a third.

Profiled with immunoSEQ multiplex PCR; TCRdb holds only in-frame clones, not every one. The sample includes roughly 34,000 clones, none of them occurring once. The chain carries TRBV4-2 and TRBJ2-2; TRBD2 aligns across 10 bases. Sequencing was performed on peripheral blood mononuclear cells. This clonotype originated in a person aged 18-70 years in good health. CDR3 region: CASSREGLAKNTGELFF. The DNA read from the CDR3 is TGTGCCAGCAGCCGTGAGGGACTAGCGAAAAACACCGGGGAG.